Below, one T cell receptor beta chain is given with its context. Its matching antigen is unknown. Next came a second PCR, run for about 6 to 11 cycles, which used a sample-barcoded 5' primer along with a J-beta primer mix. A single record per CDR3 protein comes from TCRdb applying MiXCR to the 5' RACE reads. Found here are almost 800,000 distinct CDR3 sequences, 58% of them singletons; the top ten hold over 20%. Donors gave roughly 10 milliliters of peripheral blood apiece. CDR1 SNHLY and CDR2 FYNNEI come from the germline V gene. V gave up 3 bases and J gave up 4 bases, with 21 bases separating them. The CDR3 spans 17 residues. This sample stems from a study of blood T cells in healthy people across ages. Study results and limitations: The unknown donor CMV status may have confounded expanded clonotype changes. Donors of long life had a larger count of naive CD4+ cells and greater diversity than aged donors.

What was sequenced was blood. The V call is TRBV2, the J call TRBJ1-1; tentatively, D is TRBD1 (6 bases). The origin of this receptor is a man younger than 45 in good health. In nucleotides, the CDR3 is TGTGCCAGCAGTGATGTGACAGGTCGAAAGCAGGGCACTGAAGCTTTCTTT. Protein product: CASSDVTGRKQGTEAFF.